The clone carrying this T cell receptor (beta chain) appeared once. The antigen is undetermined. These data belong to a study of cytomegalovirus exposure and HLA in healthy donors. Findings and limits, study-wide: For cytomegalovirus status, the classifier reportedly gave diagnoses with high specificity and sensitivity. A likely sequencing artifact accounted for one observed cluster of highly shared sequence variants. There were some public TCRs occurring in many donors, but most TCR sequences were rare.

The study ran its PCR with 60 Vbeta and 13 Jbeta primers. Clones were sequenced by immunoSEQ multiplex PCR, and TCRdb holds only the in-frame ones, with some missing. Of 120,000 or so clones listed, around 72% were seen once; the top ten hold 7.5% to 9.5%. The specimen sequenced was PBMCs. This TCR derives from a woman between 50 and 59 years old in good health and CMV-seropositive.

CDR3 loop: CASSLRDRGLGASYEQYF. The CDR3 region has the DNA TGTGCCAGCAGCTTAAGGGACAGGGGCCTCGGGGCCTCCTACGAGCAGTACTTC. The chain combines TRBV7-6 with TRBJ2-7, with 10 nucleotides matching TRBD1. The CDR3 length is 18 residues. V trimming: 2 bases; J trimming: 0 bases; junction bases outside the gene matches: 10. Germline-derived CDR1 and CDR2 are SGHVS and FNYEAQ.